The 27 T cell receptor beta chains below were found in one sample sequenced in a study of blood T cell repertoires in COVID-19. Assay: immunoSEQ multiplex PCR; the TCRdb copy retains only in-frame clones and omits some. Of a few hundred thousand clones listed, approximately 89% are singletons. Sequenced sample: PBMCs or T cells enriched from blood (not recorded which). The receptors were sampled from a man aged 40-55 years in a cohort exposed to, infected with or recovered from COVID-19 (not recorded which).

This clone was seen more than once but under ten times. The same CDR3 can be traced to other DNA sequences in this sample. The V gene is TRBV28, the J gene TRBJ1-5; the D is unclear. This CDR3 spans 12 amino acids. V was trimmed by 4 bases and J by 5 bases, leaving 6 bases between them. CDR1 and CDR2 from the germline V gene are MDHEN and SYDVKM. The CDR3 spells CASSSSDQPQHF. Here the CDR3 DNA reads TGTGCCAGCAGTTCCTCGGATCAGCCCCAGCATTTT.

CDR3 amino acids: CAISEYGQGETQYF. CDR3 bases: TGTGCCATCAGTGAGTACGGACAGGGGGAGACCCAGTACTTC. The chain combines TRBV10-3 with TRBJ2-5; 9 bases agree with TRBD1. The CDR3 consists of 14 residues. CDR1 is ENHRY, CDR2 SYGVKD, per germline. Trimming cost V 1 base and J 5 bases; bases outside gene matches: 2.

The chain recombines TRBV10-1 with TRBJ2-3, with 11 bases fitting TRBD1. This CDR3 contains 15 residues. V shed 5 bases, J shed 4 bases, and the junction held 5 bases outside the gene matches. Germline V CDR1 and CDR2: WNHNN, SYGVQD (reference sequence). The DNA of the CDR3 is TGCGCCAGCAGTACGGACAGGGGGCTCTCAGATACGCAGTATTTT. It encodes CASSTDRGLSDTQYF.

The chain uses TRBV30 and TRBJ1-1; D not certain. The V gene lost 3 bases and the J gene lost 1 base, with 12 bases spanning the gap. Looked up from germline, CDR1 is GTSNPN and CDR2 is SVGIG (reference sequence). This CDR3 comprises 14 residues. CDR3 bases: TGTGCCTGGAGGAGTTCTGCGAAGAACACTGAAGCTTTCTTT. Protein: CAWRSSAKNTEAFF. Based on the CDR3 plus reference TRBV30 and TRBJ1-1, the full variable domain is SQTIHQWPATLVQPVGSPLSLECTVEGTSNPNLYWYRQAAGRGLQLLFYSVGIGQISSEVPQNLSASRPQDRQFILSSKKLLLSDSGFYLCAWRSSAKNTEAFFGQGTRLTVV.

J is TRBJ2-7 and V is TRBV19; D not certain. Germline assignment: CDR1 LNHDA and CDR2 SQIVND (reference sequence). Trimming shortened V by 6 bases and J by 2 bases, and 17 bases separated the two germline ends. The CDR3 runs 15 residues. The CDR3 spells CASRYEVGSAYEQYF. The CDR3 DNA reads TGTGCCAGTAGGTACGAGGTAGGCAGCGCCTACGAGCAGTACTTC.

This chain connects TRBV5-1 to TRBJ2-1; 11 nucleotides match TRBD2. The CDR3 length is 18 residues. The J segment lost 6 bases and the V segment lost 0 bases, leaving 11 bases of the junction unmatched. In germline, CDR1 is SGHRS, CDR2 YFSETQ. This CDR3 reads CASSLGITSGSRANEQFF. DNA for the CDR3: TGCGCCAGCAGCTTGGGTATTACTAGCGGGAGCCGGGCCAATGAGCAGTTCTTC.

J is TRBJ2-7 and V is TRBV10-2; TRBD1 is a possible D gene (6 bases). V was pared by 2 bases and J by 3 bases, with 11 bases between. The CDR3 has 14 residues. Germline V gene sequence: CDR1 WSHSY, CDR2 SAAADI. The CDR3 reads CASSELRDNYEQYF. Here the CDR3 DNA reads TGCGCCAGCAGTGAGCTTAGGGACAACTACGAGCAGTACTTC.

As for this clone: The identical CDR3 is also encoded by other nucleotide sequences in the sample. The CDR3 coding sequence is TGTGCCACCAGCAGAGTGGGACTAGCCTACGAGCAGTACTTC. Translation: CATSRVGLAYEQYF. The genes are TRBV15 and TRBJ2-7; 8 nucleotides align to TRBD2. V gave up 1 base and J gave up 2 bases; unmatched junction bases: 1. Germline-derived CDR1 and CDR2 are LNHNV and YYDKDF (reference sequence). The CDR3 has 14 amino acids.

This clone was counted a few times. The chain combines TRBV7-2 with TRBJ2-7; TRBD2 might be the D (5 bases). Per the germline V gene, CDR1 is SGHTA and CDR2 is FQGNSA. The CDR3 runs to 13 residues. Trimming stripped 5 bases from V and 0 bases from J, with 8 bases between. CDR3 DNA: TGTGCCAGCAGCAAGACTAACTCCTACGAGCAGTACTTC. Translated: CASSKTNSYEQYF.

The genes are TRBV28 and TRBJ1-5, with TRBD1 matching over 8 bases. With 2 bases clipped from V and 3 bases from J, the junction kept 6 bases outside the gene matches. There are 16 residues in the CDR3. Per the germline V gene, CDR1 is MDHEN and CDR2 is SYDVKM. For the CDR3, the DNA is TGTGCCAGCAGTTTAACGACAGGGGCCCTCAATCAGCCCCAGCATTTT. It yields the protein CASSLTTGALNQPQHF.

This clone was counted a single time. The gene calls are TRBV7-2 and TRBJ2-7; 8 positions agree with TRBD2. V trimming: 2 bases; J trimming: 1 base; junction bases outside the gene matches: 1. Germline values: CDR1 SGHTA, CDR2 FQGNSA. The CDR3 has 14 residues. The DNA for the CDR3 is TGTGCCAGCAGCTTAATAGCGGGATCCTACGAGCAGTACTTC. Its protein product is CASSLIAGSYEQYF.

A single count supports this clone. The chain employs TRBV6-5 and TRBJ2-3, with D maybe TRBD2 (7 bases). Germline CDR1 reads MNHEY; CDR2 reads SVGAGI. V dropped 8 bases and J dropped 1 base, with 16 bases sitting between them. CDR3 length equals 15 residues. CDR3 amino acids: CASRTRGAGTDTQYF. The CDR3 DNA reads TGTGCCAGCCGCACCCGGGGGGCTGGCACAGATACGCAGTATTTT.

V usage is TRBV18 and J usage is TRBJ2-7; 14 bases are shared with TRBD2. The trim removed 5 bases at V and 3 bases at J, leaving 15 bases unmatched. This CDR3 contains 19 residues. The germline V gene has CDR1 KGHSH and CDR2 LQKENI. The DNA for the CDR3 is TGTGCCAGCTCAGGGGGACTAGCGGGAGTTTCCCGGAGGGTCTACGAGCAGTACTTC. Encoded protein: CASSGGLAGVSRRVYEQYF.

The CDR3: CASSIGQVAYNEQFF. In DNA, the CDR3 is TGTGCCAGTAGTATCGGTCAGGTAGCGTACAATGAGCAGTTCTTC. V usage is TRBV19 and J usage is TRBJ2-1, with D perhaps TRBD2 (5 bases). Germline lookup yields CDR1 LNHDA and CDR2 SQIVND (reference sequence). This CDR3 region has 15 residues. Trimming took 3 bases from V and 4 from J, leaving 13 bases between them.

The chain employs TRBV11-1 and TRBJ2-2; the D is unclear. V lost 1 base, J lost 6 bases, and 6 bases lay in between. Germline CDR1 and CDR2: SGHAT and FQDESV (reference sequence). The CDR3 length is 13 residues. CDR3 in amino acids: CASSLVAPGELFF. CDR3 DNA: TGTGCCAGCAGCTTAGTCGCGCCCGGGGAGCTGTTTTTT.

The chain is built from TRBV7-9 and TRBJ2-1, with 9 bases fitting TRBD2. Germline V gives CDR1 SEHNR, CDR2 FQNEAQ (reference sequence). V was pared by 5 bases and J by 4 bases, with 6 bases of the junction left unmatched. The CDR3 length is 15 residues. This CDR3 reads CASSASGRFYNEQFF. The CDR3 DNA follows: TGTGCCAGCAGCGCGAGCGGGAGGTTTTACAATGAGCAGTTCTTC.

The DNA of the CDR3 is TGTGCCAGCAGCAATATGGGGGGCACTGAAGCTTTCTTT. Amino acid sequence: CASSNMGGTEAFF. This sequence joins TRBV9 and TRBJ1-1, with a possible D match to TRBD1 (5 bases). This CDR3 comprises 13 residues. V lost 4 bases and J 4 bases, leaving 11 bases between the germline ends. Germline CDR1 and CDR2: SGDLS and YYNGEE. Based on the CDR3 plus reference TRBV9 and TRBJ1-1, the full variable domain is DSGVTQTPKHLITATGQRVTLRCSPRSGDLSVYWYQQSLDQGLQFLIQYYNGEERAKGNILERFSAQQFPDLHSELNLSSLELGDSALYFCASSNMGGTEAFFGQGTRLTVV.

Here the CDR3 DNA reads TGTGCCAGCAAAGAGCGGAACCAAGAGACCCAGTACTTC. As protein: CASKERNQETQYF. The rearrangement links TRBV6-5 to TRBJ2-5, with D maybe TRBD2 (5 bases). This CDR3 comprises 13 residues. V shed 7 bases and J shed 0 bases, with 9 bases lying between them. Germline assignment: CDR1 MNHEY and CDR2 SVGAGI.

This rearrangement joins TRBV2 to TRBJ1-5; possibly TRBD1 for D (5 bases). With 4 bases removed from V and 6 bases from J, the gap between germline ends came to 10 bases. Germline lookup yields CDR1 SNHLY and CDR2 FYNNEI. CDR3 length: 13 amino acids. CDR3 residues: CASSASGFQPQHF. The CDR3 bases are TGTGCCAGCAGTGCGTCAGGGTTTCAGCCCCAGCATTTT.

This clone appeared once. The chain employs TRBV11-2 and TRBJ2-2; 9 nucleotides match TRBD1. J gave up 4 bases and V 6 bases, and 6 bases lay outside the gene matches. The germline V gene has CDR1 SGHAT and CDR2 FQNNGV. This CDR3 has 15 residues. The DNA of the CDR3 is TGTGCCAGCAGGCGGACAGGGGTTGGCACCGGGGAGCTGTTTTTT. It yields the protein CASRRTGVGTGELFF.

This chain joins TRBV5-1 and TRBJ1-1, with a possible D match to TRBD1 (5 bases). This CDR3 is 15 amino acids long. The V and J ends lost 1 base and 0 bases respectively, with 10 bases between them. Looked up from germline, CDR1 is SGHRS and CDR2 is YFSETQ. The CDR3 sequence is CASSLLGQLNTEAFF. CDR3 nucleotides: TGCGCCAGCAGCTTGTTGGGGCAGCTGAACACTGAAGCTTTCTTT.

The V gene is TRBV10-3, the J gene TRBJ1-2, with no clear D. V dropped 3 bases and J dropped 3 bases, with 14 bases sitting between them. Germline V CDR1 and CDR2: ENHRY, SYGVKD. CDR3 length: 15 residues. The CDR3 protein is CAISEAGEDHYGYTF. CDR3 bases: TGTGCCATCAGTGAAGCTGGGGAGGACCACTATGGCTACACCTTC.

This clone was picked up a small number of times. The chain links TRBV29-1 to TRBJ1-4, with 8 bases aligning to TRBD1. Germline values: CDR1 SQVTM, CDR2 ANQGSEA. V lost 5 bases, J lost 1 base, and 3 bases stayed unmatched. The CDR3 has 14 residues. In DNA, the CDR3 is TGCAGCGTTCTACAGGGGGGAACTAATGAAAAACTGTTTTTT. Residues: CSVLQGGTNEKLFF.

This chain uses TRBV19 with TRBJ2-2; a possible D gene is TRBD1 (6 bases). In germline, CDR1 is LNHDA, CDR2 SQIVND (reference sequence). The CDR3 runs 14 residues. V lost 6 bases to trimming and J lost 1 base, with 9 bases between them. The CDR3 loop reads CASRPGQNTGELFF. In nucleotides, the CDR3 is TGTGCCAGTAGGCCGGGACAGAACACCGGGGAGCTGTTTTTT.

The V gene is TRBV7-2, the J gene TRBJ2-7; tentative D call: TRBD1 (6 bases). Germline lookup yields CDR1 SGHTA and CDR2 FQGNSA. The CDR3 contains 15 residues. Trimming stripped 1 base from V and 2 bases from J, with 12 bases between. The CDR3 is CASSLVPEGAYEQYF. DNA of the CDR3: TGTGCCAGCAGCTTAGTTCCCGAGGGGGCCTACGAGCAGTACTTC.

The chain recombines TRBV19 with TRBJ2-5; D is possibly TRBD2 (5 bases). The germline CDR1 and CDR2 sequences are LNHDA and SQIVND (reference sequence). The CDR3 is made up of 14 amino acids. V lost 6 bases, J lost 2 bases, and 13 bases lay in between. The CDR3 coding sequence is TGTGCCAGTAGGGGCCGGGAACTTCAAGAGACCCAGTACTTC. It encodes CASRGRELQETQYF.

CDR3 residues: CASSLQTGNTEAFF. The CDR3 coding sequence is TGCGCCAGCAGCTTGCAGACAGGGAACACTGAAGCTTTCTTT. The chain carries TRBV5-1 and TRBJ1-1; D is possibly TRBD1 (6 bases). The CDR3 sequence is 14 residues long. Trimming pared 1 base from V and 1 base from J, leaving 8 bases between. CDR1 and CDR2 from the germline V gene are SGHRS and YFSETQ.